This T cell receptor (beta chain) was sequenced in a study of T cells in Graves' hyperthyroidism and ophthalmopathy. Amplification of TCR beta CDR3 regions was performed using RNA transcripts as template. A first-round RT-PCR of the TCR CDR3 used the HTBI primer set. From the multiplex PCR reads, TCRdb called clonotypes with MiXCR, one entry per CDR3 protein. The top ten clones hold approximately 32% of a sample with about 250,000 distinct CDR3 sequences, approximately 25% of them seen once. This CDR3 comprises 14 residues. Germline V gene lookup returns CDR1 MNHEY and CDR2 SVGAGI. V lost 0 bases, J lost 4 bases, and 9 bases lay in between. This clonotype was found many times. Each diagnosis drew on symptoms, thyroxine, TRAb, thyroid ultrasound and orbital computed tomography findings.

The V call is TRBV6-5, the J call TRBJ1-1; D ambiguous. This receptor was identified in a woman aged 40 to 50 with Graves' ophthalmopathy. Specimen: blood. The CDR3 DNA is TGTGCCAGCAGTTACTCTTCAGTGAGCACTGAAGCTTTCTTT. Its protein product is CASSYSSVSTEAFF.